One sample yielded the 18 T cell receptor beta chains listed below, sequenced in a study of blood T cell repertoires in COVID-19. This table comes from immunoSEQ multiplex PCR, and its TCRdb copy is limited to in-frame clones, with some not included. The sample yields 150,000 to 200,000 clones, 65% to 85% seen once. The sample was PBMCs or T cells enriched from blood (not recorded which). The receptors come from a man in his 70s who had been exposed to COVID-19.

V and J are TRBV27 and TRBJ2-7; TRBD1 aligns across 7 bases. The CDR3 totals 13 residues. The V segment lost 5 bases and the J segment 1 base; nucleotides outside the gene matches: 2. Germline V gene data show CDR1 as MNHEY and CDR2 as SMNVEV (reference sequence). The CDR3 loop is CASSRDRSYEQYF. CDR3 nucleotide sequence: TGTGCCAGCAGTCGGGACAGATCCTACGAGCAGTACTTC.

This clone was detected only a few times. The CDR3 DNA follows: TGTGCCAGTCTATCCCGCGGGCGGAACACTGAAGCTTTCTTT. Protein sequence: CASLSRGRNTEAFF. V is TRBV19 and J is TRBJ1-1; no firm D call. This CDR3 has 14 residues. Trimming shortened V by 8 bases and J by 1 base, and 14 bases separated the two germline ends. Germline V gene sequence: CDR1 LNHDA, CDR2 SQIVND (reference sequence).

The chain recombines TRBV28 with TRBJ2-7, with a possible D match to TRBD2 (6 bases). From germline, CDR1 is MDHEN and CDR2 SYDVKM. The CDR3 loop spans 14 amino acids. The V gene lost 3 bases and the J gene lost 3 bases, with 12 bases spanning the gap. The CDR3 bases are TGTGCCAGCAGTTTTGGAGGGAACAGCTACGAGCAGTACTTC. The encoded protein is CASSFGGNSYEQYF. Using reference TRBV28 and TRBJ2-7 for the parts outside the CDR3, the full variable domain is DVKVTQSSRYLVKRTGEKVFLECVQDMDHENMFWYRQDPGLGLRLIYFSYDVKMKEKGDIPEGYSVSREKKERFSLILESASTNQTSMYLCASSFGGNSYEQYFGPGTRLTVT.

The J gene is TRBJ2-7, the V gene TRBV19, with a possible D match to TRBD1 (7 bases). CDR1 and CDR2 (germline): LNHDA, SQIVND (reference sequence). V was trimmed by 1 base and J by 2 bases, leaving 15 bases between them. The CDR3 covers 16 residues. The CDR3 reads CASSIGAAGGTYEQYF. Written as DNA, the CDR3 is TGTGCCAGTAGTATAGGAGCGGCAGGGGGGACCTACGAGCAGTACTTC.

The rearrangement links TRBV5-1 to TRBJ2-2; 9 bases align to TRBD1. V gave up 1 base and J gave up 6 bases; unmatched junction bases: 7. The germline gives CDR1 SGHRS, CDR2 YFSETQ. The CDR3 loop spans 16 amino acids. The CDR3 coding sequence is TGCGCCAGCAGCTTGACAGGGGGCGAATTCGCCGGGGAGCTGTTTTTT. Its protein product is CASSLTGGEFAGELFF.

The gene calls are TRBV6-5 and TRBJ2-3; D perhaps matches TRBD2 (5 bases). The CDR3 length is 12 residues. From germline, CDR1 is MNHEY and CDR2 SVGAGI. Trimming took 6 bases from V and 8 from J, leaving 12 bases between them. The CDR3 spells CASSSAEGTQYF. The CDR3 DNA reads TGTGCCAGCAGCTCGGCTGAGGGTACGCAGTATTTT.

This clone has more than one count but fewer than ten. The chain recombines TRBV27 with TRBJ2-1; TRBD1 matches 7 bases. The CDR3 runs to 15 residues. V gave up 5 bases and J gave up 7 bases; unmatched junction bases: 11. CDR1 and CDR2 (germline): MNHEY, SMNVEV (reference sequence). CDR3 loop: CASSREGAYGNEQFF. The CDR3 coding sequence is TGTGCCAGCAGTCGAGAGGGGGCCTACGGTAATGAGCAGTTCTTC.

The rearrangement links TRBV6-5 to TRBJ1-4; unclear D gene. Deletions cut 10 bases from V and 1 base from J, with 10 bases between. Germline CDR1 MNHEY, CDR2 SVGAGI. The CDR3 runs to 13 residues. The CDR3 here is CANPGVTNEKLFF. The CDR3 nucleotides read TGTGCCAATCCCGGGGTAACTAATGAAAAACTGTTTTTT.

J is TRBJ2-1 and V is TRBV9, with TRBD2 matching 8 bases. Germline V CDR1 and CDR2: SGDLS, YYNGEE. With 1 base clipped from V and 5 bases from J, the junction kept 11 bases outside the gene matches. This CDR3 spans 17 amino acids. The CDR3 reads CASSVSGGGAGDNEQFF. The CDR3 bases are TGTGCCAGCAGCGTAAGCGGGGGAGGGGCAGGGGACAATGAGCAGTTCTTC. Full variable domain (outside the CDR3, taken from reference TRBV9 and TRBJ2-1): DSGVTQTPKHLITATGQRVTLRCSPRSGDLSVYWYQQSLDQGLQFLIQYYNGEERAKGNILERFSAQQFPDLHSELNLSSLELGDSALYFCASSVSGGGAGDNEQFFGPGTRLTVL.

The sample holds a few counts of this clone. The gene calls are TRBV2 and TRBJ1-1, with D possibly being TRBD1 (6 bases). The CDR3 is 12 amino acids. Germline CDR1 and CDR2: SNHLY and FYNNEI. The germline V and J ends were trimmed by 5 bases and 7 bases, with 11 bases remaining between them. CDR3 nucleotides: TGTGCCAGCAGTAACCCACAGGGTGAAGCTTTCTTT. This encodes CASSNPQGEAFF.

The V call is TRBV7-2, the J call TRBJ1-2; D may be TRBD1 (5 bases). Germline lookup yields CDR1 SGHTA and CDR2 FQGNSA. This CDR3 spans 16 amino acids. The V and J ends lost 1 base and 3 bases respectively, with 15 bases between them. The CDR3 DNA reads TGTGCCAGCAGCTTAGGTCGTGGCAGGGTGGACTATGGCTACACCTTC. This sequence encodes CASSLGRGRVDYGYTF.

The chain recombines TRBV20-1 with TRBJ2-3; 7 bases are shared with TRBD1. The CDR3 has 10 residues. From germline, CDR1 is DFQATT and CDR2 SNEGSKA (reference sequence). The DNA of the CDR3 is TGCGCCCAGGGGGCAGATACGCAGTATTTT. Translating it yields CAQGADTQYF.

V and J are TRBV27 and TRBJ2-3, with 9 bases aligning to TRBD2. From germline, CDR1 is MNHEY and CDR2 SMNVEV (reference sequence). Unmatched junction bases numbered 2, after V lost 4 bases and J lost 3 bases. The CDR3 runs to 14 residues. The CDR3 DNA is TGTGCCAGCAGTTCAGGACTAGCGACAGATACGCAGTATTTT. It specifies CASSSGLATDTQYF.

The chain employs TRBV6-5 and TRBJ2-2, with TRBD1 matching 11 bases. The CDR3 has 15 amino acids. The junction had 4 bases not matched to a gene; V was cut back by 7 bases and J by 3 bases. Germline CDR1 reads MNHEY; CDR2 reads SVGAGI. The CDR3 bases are TGTGCCAGCACGCGGGACAGGGGGGACACCGGGGAGCTGTTTTTT. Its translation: CASTRDRGDTGELFF.

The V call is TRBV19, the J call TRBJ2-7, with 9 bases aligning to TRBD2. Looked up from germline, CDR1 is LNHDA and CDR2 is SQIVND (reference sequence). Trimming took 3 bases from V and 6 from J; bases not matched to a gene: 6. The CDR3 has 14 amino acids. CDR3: CASSIHLAGIEQYF. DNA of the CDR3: TGTGCCAGTAGTATCCATCTAGCGGGAATCGAGCAGTACTTC. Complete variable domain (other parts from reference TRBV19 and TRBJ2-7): DGGITQSPKYLFRKEGQNVTLSCEQNLNHDAMYWYRQDPGQGLRLIYYSQIVNDFQKGDIAEGYSVSREKKESFPLTVTSAQKNPTAFYLCASSIHLAGIEQYFGPGTRLTVT.

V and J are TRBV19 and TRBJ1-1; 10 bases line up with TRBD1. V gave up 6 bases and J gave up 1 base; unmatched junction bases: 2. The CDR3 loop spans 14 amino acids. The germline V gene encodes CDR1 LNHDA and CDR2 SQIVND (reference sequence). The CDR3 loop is CASSGTGENTEAFF. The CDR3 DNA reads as TGTGCCAGTAGCGGGACAGGGGAGAACACTGAAGCTTTCTTT.

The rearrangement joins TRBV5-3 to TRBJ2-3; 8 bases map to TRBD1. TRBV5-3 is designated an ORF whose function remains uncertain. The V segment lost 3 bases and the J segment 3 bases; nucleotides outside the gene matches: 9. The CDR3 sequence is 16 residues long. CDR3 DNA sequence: TGTGCCAGAAGCTCCCGGCAGGGGGCTAAGACAGATACGCAGTATTTT. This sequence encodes CARSSRQGAKTDTQYF.

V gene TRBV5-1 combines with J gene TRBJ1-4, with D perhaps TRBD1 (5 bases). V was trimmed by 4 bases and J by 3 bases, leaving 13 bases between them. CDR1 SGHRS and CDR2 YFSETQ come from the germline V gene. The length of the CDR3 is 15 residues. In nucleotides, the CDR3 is TGCGCCAGCAGCGAAATGGCGGGGGCTAATGAAAAACTGTTTTTT. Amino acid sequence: CASSEMAGANEKLFF.